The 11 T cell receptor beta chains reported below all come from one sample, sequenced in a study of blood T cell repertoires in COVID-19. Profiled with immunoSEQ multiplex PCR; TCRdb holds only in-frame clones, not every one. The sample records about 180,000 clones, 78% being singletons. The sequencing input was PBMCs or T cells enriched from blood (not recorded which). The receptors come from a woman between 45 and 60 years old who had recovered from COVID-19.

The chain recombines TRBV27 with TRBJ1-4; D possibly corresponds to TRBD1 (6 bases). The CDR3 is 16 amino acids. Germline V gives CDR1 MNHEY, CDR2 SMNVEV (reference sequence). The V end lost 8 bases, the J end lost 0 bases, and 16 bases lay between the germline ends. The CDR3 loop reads CASGGRGSSTNEKLFF. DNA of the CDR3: TGTGCCAGCGGGGGTAGGGGGTCCTCAACTAATGAAAAACTGTTTTTT.

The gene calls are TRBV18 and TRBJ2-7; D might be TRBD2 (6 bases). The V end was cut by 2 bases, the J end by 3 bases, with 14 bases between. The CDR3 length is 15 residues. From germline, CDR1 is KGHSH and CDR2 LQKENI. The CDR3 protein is CASSPESGSRYEQYF. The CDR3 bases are TGTGCCAGCTCACCAGAGTCCGGGAGCCGCTACGAGCAGTACTTC. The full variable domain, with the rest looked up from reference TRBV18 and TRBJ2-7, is NAGVMQNPRHLVRRRGQEARLRCSPMKGHSHVYWYRQLPEEGLKFMVYLQKENIIDESGMPKERFSAEFPKEGPSILRIQQVVRGDSAAYFCASSPESGSRYEQYFGPGTRLTVT.

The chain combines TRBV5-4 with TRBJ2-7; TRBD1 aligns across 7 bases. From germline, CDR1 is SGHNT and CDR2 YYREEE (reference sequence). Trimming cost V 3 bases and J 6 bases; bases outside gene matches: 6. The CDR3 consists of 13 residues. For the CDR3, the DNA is TGTGCCAGCAGCTCCCCCGGGACAGCCGAGCAGTACTTC. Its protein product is CASSSPGTAEQYF.

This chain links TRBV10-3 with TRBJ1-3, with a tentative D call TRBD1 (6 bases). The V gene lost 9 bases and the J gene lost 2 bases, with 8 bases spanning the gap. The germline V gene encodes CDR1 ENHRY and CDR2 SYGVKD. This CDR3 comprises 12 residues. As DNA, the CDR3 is TGTGCCATACAGGGTGCTGGAAACACCATATATTTT. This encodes CAIQGAGNTIYF.

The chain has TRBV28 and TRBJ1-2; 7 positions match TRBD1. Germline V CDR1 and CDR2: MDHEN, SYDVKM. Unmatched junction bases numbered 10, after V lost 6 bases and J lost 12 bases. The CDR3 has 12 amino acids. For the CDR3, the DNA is TGTGCCAGCAGCCCCAGGACAGGCATTGACACCTTC. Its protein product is CASSPRTGIDTF.

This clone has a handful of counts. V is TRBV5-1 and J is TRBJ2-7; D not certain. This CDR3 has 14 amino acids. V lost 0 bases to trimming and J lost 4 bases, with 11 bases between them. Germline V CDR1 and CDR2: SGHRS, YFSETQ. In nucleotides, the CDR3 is TGCGCCAGCAGCTTGGTGTATTCCGGTTACGAGCAGTACTTC. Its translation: CASSLVYSGYEQYF.

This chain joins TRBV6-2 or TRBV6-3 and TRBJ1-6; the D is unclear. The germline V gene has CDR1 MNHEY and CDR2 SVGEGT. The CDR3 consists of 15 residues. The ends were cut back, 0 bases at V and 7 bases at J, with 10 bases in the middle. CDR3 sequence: CASSYSRGNNSPLHF. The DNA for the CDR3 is TGTGCCAGCAGTTACTCGAGAGGGAACAATTCACCCCTCCACTTT.

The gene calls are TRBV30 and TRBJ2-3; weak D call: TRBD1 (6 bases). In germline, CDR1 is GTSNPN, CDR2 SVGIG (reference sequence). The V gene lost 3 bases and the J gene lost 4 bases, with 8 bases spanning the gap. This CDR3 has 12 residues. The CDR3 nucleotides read TGTGCCTGGAGGAAGGGGGCAGATACGCAGTATTTT. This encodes CAWRKGADTQYF.

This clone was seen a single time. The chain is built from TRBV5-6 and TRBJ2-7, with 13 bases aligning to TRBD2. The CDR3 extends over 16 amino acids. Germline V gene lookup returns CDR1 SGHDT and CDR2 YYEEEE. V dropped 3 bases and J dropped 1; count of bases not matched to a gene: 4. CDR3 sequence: CASSWATSGGSYEQYF. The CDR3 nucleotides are TGTGCCAGCAGCTGGGCGACTAGCGGGGGGTCCTACGAGCAGTACTTC.

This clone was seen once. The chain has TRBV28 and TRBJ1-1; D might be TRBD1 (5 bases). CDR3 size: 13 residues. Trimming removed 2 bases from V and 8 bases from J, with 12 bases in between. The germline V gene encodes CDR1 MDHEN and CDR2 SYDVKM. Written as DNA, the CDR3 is TGTGCCAGCAGTTTACTGGAGGGGTCGGAAGCTTTCTTT. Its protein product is CASSLLEGSEAFF.

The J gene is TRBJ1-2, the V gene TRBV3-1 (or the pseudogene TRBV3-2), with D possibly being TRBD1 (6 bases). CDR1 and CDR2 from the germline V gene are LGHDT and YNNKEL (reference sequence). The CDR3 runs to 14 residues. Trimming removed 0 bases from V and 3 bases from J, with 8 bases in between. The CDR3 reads CASSQEDSHYGYTF. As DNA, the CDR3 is TGTGCCAGCAGCCAAGAGGACAGTCACTATGGCTACACCTTC.